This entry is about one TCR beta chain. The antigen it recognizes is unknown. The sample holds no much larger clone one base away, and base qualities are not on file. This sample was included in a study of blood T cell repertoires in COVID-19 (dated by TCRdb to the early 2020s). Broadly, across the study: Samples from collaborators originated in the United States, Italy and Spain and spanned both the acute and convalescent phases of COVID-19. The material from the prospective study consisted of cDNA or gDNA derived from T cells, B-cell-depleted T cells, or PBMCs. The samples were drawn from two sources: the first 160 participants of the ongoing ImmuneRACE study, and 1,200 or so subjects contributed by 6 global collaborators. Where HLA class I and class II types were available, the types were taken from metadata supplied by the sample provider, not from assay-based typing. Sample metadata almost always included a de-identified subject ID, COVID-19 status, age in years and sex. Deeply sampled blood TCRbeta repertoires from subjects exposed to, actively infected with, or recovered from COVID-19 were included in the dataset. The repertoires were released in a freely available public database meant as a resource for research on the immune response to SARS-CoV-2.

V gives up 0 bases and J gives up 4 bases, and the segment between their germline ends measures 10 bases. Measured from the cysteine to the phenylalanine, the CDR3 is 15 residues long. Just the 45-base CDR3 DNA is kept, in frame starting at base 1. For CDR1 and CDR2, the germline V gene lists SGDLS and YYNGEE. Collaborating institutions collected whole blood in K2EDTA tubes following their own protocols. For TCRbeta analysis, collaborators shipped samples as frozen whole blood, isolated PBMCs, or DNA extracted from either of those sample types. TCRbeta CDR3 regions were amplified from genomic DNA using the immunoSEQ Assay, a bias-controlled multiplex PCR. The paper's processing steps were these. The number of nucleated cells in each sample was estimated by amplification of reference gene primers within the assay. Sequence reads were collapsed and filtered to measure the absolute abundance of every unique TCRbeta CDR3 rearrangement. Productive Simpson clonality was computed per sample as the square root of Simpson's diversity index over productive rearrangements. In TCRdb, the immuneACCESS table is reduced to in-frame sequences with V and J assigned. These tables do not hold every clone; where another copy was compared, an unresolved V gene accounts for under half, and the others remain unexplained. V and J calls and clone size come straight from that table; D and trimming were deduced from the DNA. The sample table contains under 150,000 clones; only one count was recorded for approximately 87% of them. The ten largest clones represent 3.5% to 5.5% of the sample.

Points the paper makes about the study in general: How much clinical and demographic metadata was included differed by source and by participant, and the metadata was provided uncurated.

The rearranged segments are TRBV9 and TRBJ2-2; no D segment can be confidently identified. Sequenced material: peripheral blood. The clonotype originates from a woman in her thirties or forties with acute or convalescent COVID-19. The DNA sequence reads TGTGCCAGCAGCGTAGGATCGCTAACCACCGGGGAGCTGTTTTTT. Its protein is CASSVGSLTTGELFF.